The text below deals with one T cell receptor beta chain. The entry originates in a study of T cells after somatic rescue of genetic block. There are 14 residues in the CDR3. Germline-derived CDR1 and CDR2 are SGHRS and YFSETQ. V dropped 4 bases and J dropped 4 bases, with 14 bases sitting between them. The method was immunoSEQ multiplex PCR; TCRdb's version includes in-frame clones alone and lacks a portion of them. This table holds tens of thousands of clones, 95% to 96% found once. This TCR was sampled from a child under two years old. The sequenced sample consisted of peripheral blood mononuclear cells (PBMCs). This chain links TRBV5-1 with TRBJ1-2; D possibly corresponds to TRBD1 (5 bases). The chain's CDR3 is CASSAAGTGYGYTF. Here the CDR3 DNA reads TGCGCCAGCAGCGCGGCCGGGACCGGCTATGGCTACACCTTC.